The present T cell receptor (beta chain) was sequenced within a study of spatial heterogeneity in lung cancer. Study as a whole: The library had UMIs, and each TCR and UMI pair averaged more than ten raw reads. Study conclusions and caveats: Relative to follow-up, resection was when ubiquitous expanded tumor TCRs appeared more in blood.

Trimming at V came to 3 bases and at J to 6 bases, leaving 11 bases not matched to a gene. The CDR3 is made up of 16 amino acids. Germline V gene data show CDR1 as MGHRA and CDR2 as YSYEKL. This clonotype was observed many times. Its antigen remains unidentified. TCRdb reprocessed the 5' RACE reads via MiXCR and lists one record per CDR3 protein. The table includes about 92,000 distinct CDR3 sequences, more than 10% detected once. Indicated time point: sample taken at primary tumor resection. The authors sequenced whole RNA from tumor, nontumor lung or frozen PBMC without sorting. Some 72 TRACERx patients with early, untreated non-small cell lung cancer donated samples.

The specimen was PBMCs, collected at surgery. The chain links TRBV4-1 to TRBJ1-1; TRBD1 matches 9 bases. The sequence derives from a male donor with early-stage non-small cell lung cancer. CDR3 region: CASSHSLGQGIPEAFF. As DNA, the CDR3 is TGCGCCAGCAGCCACTCCCTGGGACAGGGAATTCCTGAAGCTTTCTTT.